This T cell receptor beta chain was observed in a study of memory CD4+ T cells and cytomegalovirus serostatus. Looking at the study overall: This sample comes from healthy Belgian adults, fewer than ten CMV seropositive, 24 seronegative. Overall study findings and caveats: Each of approximately 61 CMV-associated TCRbeta sequences occurred in one to five individuals.

The sort gate was single viable CD3+CD4+CD8-CD45RO+ cells for memory CD4+ T cells. As handled by the study authors: After removing out-of-frame reads, millions of distinct TCRbeta sequences remained. Only in-frame clones appear in the TCRdb table, and some are missing; sequencing was by immunoSEQ multiplex PCR. V and J calls and clone size follow that table, whereas D and trimming were derived from the DNA. The table includes some 59,000 clones, approximately 78% detected once. Worth noting for this clone: What it binds is not known.

Sequencing was done on a sample of memory CD4+ T cells from blood. The receptor was isolated from an adult in good health and CMV-seronegative.

CDR3 bases: TGTGCCAGCAGCATAGGGGCGGGAGGCTCGTACGAGCAGTACTTC. It codes for CASSIGAGGSYEQYF. V is TRBV28 and J is TRBJ2-7, with TRBD2 identical over 8 bases. Per the germline V gene, CDR1 is MDHEN and CDR2 is SYDVKM. CDR3 size: 15 residues. V lost 6 bases, J lost 4 bases, and 11 bases stayed unmatched.